Given below is one T cell receptor beta chain in context. The antigen this receptor binds is unknown. No much larger clone exists at a distance of one base, and base qualities are not known. CDR3 length: 15 amino acids, cysteine to phenylalanine. The sequence is cut down to CDR3 DNA, 45 bases in frame from base 1. Germline trimming amounts to 4 bases on V and 5 bases on J, with 5 as the count of junction bases outside the gene matches. CDR1 SGHTA and CDR2 FQGNSA are derived from the germline V gene. These data belong to a study of T cell repertoires in cytomegalovirus infection (dated by TCRdb to the late 2010s). Broadly, across the study: Donor HLA type was relevant to the analysis, as public TCR beta signatures indicated carriage of CMV infection together with the matching HLA type.

The instrument given in TCRdb is Illumina HiSeq 1500. In TCRdb, the public reads were trimmed at Q25 with fastp and aligned with MiXCR, with productive beta chains retained. Every CDR3 protein is listed once, alongside the most common genes and DNA of its rows. The sample yields 310,000 or so distinct CDR3 sequences; 20% to 30% were counted once. Approximately 15% of the sample comes from the top ten. Points the paper makes about the study in general: Carriers of CMV infection plus the relevant HLA type were discriminated by the cumulative frequency of public TCR beta family members in the study cohort and in an independent roughly 370-donor cohort. The ex vivo response was dominated by HLA-C-restricted CMV-specific TCR beta clonotypes, which also provided the single most frequent clonotype in two of eight donors.

This clonotype was sampled from a human donor in good health (CMV status not recorded). Some clones in this sample may be carry-over from other donors' samples. Here the chain combines TRBV7-2 and TRBJ1-6; TRBD1 matches 7 bases in the middle. The sequencing sample was made of PBMCs. The DNA sequence is given as TGTGCCAGCAGCTCGGGACAGCGAAATAATTCACCCCTCCACTTT. Its coded protein is CASSSGQRNNSPLHF. The full variable domain, with segments outside the CDR3 supplied by the reference TRBV7-2 and TRBJ1-6 proteins, appears as GAGVSQSPSNKVTEKGKDVELRCDPISGHTALYWYRQSLGQGLEFLIYFQGNSAPDKSGLPSDRFSAERTGGSVSTLTIQRTQQEDSAVYLCASSSGQRNNSPLHFGNGTRLTVT.